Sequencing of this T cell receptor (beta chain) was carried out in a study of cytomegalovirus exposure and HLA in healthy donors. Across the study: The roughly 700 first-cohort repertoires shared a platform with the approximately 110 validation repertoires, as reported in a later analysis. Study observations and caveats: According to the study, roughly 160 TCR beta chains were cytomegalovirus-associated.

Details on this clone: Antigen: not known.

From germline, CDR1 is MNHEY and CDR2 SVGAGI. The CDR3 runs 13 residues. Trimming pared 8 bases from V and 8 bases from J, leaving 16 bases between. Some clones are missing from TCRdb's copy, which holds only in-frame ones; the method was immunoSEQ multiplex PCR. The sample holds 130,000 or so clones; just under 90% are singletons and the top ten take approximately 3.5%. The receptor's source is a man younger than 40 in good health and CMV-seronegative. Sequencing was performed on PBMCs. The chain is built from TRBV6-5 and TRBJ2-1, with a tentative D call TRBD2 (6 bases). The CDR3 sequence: CASGGSYTHEQFF. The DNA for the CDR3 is TGTGCCAGCGGGGGGTCCTATACACATGAGCAGTTCTTC.